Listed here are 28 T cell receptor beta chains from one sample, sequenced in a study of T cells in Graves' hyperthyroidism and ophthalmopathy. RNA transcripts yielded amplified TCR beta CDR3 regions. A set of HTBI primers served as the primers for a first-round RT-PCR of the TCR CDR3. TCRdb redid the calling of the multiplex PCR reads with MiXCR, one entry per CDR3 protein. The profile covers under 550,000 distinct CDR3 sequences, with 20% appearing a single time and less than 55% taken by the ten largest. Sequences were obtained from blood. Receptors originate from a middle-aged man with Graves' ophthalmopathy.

In nucleotides, the CDR3 is TGTGCCAGCAAGGATAGGGCCTCGATGGCGGAGACCCAGTACTTC. Its translation is CASKDRASMAETQYF. This sequence joins TRBV6-1 and TRBJ2-5; D unresolved. The V gene's germline CDR1 is MNHNS and CDR2 SASEGT. This CDR3 is 15 amino acids long. With 7 bases removed from V and 5 bases from J, the gap between germline ends came to 20 bases.

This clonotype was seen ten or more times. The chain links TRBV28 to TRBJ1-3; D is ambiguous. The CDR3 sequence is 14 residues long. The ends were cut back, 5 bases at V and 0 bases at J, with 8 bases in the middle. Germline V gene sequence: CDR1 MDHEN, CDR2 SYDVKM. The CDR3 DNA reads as TGTGCCAGCAGTCCCCCTCACTCTGGAAACACCATATATTTT. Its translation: CASSPPHSGNTIYF.

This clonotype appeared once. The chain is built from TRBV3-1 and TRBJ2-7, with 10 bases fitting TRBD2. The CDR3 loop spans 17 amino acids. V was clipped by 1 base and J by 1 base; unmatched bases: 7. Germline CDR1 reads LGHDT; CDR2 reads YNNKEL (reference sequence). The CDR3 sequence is CASSQGVSGRLSYEQYF. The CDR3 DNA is TGTGCCAGCAGCCAAGGGGTTAGCGGGAGGTTGTCCTACGAGCAGTACTTC.

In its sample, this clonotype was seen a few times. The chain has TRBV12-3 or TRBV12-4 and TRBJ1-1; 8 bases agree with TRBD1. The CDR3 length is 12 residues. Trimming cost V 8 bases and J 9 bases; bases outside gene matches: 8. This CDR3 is CASAGGPGKAFF. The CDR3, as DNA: TGTGCCAGCGCAGGGGGCCCCGGAAAAGCTTTCTTT.

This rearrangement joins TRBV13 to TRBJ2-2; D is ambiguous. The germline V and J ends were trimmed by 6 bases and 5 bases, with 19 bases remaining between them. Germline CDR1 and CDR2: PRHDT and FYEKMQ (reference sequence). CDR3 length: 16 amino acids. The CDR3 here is CASREQRLVGTGELFF. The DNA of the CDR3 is TGTGCCAGCAGAGAGCAAAGACTCGTTGGGACCGGGGAGCTGTTTTTT.

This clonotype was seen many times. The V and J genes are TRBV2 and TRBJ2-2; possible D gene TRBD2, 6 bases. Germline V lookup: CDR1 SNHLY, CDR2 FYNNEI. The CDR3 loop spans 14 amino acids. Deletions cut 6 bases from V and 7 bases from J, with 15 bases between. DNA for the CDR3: TGTGCCAGCAGCCTCGGGGGTCGGGACGGGGAGCTGTTTTTT. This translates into CASSLGGRDGELFF.

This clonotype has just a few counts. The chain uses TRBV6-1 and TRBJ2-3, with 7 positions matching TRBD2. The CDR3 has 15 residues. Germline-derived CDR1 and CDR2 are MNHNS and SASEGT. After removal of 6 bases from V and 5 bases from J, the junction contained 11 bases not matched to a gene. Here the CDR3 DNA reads TGTGCCAGCAGCCCCCACCGGGGGGAAAAAGATACGCAGTATTTT. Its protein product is CASSPHRGEKDTQYF.

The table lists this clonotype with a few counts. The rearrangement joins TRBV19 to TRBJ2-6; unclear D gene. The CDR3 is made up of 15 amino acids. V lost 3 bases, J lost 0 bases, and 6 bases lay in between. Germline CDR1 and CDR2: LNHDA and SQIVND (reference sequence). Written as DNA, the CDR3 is TGTGCCAGTAGTATGGGATCCTCTGGGGCCAACGTCCTGACTTTC. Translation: CASSMGSSGANVLTF.

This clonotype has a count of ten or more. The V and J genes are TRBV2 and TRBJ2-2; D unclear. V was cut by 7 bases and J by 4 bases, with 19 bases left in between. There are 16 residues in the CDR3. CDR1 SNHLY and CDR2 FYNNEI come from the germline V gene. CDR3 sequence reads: CASTTELVLGTGELFF. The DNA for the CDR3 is TGTGCCAGCACCACGGAGCTAGTGCTTGGCACCGGGGAGCTGTTTTTT.

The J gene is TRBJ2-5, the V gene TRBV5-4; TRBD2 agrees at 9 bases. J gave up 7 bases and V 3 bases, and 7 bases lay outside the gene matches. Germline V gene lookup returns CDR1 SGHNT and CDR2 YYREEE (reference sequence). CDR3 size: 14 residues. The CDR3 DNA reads TGTGCCAGCAGCTCCGAGGGACTAGCACGGACCCAGTACTTC. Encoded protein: CASSSEGLARTQYF.

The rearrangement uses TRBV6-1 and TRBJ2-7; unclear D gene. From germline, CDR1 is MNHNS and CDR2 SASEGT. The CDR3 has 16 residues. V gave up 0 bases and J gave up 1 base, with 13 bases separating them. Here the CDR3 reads CASSEAEWAVSYEQYF. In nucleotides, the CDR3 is TGTGCCAGCAGTGAAGCTGAGTGGGCAGTTTCCTACGAGCAGTACTTC.

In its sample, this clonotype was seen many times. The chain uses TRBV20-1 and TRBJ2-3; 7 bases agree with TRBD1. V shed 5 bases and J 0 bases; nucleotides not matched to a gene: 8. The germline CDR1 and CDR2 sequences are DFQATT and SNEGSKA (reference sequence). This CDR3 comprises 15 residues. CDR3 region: CSAPRQGGSTDTQYF. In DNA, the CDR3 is TGCAGTGCTCCTCGACAGGGTGGGAGCACAGATACGCAGTATTTT.

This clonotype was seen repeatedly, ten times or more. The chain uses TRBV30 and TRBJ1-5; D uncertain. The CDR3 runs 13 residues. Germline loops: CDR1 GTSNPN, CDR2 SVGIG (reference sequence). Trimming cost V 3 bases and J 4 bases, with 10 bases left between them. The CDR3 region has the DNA TGTGCCTGGAGGAATCGAGGAAATCAGCCCCAGCATTTT. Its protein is CAWRNRGNQPQHF.

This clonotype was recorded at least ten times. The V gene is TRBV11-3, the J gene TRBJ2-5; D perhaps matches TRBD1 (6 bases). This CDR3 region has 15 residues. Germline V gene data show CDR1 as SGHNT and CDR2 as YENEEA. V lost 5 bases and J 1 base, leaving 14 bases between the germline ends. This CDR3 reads CASSPTGSSQETQYF. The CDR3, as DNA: TGTGCCAGCAGCCCAACAGGGAGTTCCCAAGAGACCCAGTACTTC.

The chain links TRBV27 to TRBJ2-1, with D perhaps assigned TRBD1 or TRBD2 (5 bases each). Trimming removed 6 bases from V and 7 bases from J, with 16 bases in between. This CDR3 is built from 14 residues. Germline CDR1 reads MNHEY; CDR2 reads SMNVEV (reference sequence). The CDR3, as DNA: TGTGCCAGCAGCTCGTTGGGGGTGTCTAATGAGCAGTTCTTC. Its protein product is CASSSLGVSNEQFF.

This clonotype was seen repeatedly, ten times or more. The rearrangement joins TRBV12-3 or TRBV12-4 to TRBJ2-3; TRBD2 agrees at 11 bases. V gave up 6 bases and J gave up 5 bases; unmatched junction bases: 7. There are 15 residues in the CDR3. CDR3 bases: TGTGCCAGCAGCCAGACTAGCGGGGCGGAAGATACGCAGTATTTT. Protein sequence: CASSQTSGAEDTQYF.

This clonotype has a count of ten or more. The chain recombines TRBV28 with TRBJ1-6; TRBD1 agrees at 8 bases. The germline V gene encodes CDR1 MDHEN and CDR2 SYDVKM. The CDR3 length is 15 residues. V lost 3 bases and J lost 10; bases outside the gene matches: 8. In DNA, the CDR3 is TGTGCCAGCAGTTTCCGGGACAGGATTAGGTCACCCCTCCACTTT. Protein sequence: CASSFRDRIRSPLHF.

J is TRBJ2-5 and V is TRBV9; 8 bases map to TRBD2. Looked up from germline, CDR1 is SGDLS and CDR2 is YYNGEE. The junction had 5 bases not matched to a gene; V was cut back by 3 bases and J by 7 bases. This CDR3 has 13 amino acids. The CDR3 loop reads CASSGSRGGTQYF. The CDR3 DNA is TGTGCCAGCAGCGGGTCCCGGGGGGGGACCCAGTACTTC. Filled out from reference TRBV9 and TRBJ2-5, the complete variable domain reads DSGVTQTPKHLITATGQRVTLRCSPRSGDLSVYWYQQSLDQGLQFLIQYYNGEERAKGNILERFSAQQFPDLHSELNLSSLELGDSALYFCASSGSRGGTQYFGPGTRLLVL.

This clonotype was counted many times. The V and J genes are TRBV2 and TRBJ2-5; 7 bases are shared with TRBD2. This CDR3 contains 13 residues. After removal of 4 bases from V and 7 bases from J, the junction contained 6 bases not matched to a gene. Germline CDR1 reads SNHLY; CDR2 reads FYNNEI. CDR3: CASSGGREGTQYF. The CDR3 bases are TGTGCCAGCAGTGGCGGCAGGGAGGGGACCCAGTACTTC.

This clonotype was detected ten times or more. CDR3 in amino acids: CSARGQGINQPQHF. CDR3 coding DNA: TGCAGTGCTAGGGGACAGGGAATTAATCAGCCCCAGCATTTT. The chain combines TRBV20-1 with TRBJ1-5; TRBD1 matches 9 bases. Unmatched junction bases numbered 4, after V lost 3 bases and J lost 4 bases. Germline-derived CDR1 and CDR2 are DFQATT and SNEGSKA (reference sequence). The CDR3 is 14 residues long.

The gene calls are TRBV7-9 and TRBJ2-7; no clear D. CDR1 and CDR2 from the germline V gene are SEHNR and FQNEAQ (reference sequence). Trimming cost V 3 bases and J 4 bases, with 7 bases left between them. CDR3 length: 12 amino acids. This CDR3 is CASSFYGYEQYF. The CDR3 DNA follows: TGTGCCAGCAGCTTTTATGGATACGAGCAGTACTTC.

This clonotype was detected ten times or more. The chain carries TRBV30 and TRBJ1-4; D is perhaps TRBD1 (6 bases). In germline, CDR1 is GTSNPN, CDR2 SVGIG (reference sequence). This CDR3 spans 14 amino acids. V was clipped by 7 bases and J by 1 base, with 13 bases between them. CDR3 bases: TGTGCCTCGGAGGGGGGGGGAACTAATGAAAAACTGTTTTTT. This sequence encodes CASEGGGTNEKLFF. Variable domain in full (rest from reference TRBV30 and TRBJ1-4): SQTIHQWPATLVQPVGSPLSLECTVEGTSNPNLYWYRQAAGRGLQLLFYSVGIGQISSEVPQNLSASRPQDRQFILSSKKLLLSDSGFYLCASEGGGTNEKLFFGSGTQLSVL.

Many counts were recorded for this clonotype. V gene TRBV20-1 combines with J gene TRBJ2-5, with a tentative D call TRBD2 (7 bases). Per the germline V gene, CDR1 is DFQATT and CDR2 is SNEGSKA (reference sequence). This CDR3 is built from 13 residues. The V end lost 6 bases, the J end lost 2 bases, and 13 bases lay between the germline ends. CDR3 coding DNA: TGCAGTGCGCCGGGGGGCAGGCAAGAGACCCAGTACTTC. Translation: CSAPGGRQETQYF.

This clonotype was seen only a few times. The chain's CDR3 is CAWSVWNRSGYTF. The DNA of the CDR3 is TGTGCCTGGAGTGTTTGGAACAGGTCTGGCTACACCTTC. The chain has TRBV30 and TRBJ1-2, with a possible D match to TRBD1 (5 bases). Trimming took off 0 bases at V and 7 bases at J, with 12 bases between the two ends. CDR1 is GTSNPN and CDR2 is SVGIG in the germline V gene (reference sequence). The CDR3 loop spans 13 amino acids.

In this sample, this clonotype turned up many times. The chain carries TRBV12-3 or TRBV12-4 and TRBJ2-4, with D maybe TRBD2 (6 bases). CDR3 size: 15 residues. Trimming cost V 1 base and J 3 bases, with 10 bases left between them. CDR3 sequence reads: CASSLESGVKNIQYF. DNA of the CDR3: TGTGCCAGCAGTTTAGAGTCGGGAGTCAAAAACATTCAGTACTTC.

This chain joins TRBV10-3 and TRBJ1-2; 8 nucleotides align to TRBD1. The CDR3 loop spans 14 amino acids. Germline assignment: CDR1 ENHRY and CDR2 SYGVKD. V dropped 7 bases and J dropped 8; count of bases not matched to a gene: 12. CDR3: CAIIQGARVGGYTF. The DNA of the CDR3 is TGTGCCATCATCCAGGGGGCAAGGGTCGGGGGCTACACCTTC.

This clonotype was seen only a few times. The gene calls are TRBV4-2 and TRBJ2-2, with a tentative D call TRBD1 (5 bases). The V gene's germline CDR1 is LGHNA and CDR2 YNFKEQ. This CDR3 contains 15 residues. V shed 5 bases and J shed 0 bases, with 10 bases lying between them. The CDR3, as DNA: TGTGCCAGCAGCGCAGACAGTTCGAACACCGGGGAGCTGTTTTTT. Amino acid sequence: CASSADSSNTGELFF.

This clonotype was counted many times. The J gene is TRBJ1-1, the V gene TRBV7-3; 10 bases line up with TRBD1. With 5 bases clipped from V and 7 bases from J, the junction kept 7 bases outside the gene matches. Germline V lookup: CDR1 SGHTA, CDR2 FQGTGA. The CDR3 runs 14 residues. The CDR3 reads CASSPGQGRGEAFF. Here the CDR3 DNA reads TGTGCCAGCAGCCCGGGACAGGGGAGGGGTGAAGCTTTCTTT.